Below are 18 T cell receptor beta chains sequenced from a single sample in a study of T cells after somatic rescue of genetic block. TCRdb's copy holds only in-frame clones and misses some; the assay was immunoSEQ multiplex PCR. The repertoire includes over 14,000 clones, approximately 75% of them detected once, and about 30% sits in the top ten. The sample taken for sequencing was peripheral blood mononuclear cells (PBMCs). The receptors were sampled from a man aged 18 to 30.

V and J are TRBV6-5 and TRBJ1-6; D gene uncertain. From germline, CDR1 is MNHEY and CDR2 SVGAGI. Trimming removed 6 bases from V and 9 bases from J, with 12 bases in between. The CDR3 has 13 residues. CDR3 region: CASSLGGLSPLHF. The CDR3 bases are TGTGCCAGCAGCCTTGGCGGACTTTCACCCCTCCACTTT.

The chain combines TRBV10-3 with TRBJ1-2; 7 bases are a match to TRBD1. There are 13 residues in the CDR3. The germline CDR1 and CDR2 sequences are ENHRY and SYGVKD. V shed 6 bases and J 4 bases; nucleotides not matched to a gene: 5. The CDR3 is CAISRGGAYGYTF. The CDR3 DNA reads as TGTGCCATCAGCAGGGGGGGTGCCTATGGCTACACCTTC.

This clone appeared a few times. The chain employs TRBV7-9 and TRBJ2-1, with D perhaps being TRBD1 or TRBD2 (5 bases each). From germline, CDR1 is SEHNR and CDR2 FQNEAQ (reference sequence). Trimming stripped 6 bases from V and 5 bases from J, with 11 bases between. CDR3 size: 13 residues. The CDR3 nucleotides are TGTGCCAGCAGTTCGGGACGCCACAATGAGCAGTTCTTC. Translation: CASSSGRHNEQFF.

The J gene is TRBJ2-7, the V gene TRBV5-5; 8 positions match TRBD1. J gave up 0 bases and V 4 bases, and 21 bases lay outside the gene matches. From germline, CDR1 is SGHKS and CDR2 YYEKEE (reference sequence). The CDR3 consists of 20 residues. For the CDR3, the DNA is TGTGCCAGCAGCCTAAGAGGTGGGTACAGGGGGTCCTCTAGCTCCTACGAGCAGTACTTC. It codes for CASSLRGGYRGSSSSYEQYF.

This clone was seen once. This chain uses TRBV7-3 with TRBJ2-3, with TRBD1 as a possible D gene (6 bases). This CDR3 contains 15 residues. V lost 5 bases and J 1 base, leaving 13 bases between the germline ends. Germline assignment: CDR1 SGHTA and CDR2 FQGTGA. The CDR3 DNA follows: TGTGCCAGCAGCCAGAAGGGGGTAGGCACAGATACGCAGTATTTT. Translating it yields CASSQKGVGTDTQYF.

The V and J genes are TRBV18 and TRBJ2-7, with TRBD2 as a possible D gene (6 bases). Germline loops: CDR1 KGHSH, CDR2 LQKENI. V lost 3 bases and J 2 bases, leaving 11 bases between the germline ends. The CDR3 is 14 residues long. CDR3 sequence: CASSPRTTTYEQYF. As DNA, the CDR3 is TGTGCCAGCTCACCCCGGACTACCACCTACGAGCAGTACTTC.

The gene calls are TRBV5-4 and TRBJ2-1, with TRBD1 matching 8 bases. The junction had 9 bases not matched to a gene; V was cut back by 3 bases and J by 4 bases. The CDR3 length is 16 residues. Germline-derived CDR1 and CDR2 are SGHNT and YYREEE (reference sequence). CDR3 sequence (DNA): TGTGCCAGCAGCTCTGGTAACGGACAGGGATACAATGAGCAGTTCTTC. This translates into CASSSGNGQGYNEQFF.

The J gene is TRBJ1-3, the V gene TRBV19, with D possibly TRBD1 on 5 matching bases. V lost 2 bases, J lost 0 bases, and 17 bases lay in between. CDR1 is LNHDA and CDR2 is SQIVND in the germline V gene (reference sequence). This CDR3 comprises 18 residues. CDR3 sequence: CASSIMLGGRTSGNTIYF. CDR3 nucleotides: TGTGCCAGTAGTATAATGCTCGGGGGGAGGACCTCTGGAAACACCATATATTTT.

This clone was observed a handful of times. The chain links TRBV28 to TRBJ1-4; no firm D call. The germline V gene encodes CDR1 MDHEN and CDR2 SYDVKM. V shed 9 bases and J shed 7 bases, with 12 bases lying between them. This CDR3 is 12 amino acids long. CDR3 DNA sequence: TGTGCCAGTAGAAGGTGGGGTGAAAAACTGTTTTTT. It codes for CASRRWGEKLFF.

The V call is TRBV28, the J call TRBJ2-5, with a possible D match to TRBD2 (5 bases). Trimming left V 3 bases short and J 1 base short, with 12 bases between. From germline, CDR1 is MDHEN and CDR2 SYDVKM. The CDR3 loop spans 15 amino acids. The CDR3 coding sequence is TGTGCCAGCAGTTTGAGAGGGAACCTCCAAGAGACCCAGTACTTC. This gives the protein CASSLRGNLQETQYF.

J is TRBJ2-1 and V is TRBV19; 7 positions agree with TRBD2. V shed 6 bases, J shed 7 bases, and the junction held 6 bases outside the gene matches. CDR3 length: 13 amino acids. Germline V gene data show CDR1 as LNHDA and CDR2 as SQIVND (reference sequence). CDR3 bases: TGTGCCAGTAGGTTGCAGGGAGGGAATGAGCAGTTCTTC. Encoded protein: CASRLQGGNEQFF.

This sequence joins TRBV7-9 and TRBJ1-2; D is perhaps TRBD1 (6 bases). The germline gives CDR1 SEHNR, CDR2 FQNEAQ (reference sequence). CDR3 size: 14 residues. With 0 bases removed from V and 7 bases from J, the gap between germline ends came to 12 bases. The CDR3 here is CASSLAWGAAGYTF. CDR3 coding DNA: TGTGCCAGCAGCTTAGCGTGGGGGGCGGCTGGCTACACCTTC.

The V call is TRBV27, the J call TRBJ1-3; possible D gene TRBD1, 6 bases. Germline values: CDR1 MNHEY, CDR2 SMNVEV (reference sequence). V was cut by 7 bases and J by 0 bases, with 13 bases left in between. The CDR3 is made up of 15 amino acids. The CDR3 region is CASTGRGGSGNTIYF. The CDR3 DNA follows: TGTGCCAGCACCGGAAGAGGGGGCTCTGGAAACACCATATATTTT.

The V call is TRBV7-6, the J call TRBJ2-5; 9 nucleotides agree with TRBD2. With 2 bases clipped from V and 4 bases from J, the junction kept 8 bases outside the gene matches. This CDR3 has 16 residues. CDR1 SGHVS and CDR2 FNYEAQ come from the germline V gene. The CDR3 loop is CASSLSQREELETQYF. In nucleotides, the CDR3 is TGTGCCAGCAGCTTAAGTCAGCGGGAGGAGTTAGAGACCCAGTACTTC.

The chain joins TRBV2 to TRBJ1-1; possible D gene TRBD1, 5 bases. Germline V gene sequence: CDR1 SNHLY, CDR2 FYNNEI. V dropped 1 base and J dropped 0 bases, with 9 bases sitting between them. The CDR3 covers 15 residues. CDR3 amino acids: CASSEEAGLNTEAFF. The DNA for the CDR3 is TGTGCCAGCAGTGAAGAGGCAGGGTTGAACACTGAAGCTTTCTTT.

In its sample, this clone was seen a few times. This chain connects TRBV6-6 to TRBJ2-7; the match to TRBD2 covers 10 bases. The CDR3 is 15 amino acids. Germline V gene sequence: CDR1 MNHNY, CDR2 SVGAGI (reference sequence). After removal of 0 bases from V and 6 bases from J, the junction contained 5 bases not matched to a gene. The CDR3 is CASSYSEAGGPEQYF. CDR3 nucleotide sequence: TGTGCCAGCAGTTACTCAGAAGCGGGAGGGCCCGAGCAGTACTTC.

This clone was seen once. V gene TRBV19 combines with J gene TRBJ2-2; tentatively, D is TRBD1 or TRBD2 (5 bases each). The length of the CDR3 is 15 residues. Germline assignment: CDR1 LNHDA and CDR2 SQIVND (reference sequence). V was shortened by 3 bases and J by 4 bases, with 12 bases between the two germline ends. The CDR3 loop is CASSMGPGFTGELFF. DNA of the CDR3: TGTGCCAGTAGTATGGGGCCGGGGTTCACCGGGGAGCTGTTTTTT.

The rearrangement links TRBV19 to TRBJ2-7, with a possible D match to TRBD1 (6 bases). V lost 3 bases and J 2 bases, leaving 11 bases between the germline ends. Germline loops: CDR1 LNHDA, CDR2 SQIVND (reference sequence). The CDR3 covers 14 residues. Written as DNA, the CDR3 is TGTGCCAGTAGTATGCGGACAGCACCCTACGAGCAGTACTTC. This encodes CASSMRTAPYEQYF.